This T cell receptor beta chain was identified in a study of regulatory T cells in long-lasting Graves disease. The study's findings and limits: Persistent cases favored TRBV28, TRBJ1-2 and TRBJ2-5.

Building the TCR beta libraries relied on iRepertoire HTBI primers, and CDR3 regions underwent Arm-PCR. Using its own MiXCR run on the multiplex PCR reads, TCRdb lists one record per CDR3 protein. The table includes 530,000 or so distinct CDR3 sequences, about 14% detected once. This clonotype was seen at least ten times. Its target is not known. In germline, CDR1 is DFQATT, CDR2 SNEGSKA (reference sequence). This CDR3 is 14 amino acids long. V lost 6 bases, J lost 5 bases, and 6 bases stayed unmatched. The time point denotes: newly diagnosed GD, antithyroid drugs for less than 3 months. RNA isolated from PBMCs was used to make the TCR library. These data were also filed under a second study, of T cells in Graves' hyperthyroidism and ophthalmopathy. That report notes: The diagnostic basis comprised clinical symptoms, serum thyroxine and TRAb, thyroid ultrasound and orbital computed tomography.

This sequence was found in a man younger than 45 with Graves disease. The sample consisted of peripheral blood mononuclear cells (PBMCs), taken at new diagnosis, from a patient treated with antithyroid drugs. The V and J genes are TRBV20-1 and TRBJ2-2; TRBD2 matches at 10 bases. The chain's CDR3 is CSATGTSVTGELFF. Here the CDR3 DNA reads TGCAGTGCCACCGGGACTAGCGTTACCGGGGAGCTGTTTTTT.